Presented here are 24 T cell receptor beta chains from one specimen sequenced in a study of blood T cell repertoires in COVID-19. Assay used: immunoSEQ multiplex PCR; TCRdb lists only in-frame clones, some missing. Here the sample spans 250,000 to 350,000 clones, around 89% being singletons. Sequencing was carried out using peripheral blood. These receptors were collected from an older woman with acute or convalescent COVID-19.

The chain combines TRBV13 with TRBJ2-1; TRBD1 is a possible D gene (6 bases). V shed 4 bases and J shed 10 bases, with 17 bases lying between them. Looked up from germline, CDR1 is PRHDT and CDR2 is FYEKMQ (reference sequence). The CDR3 is 14 residues long. The CDR3 DNA reads as TGTGCCAGCAGCTCCCTGGGGGCTAGGAGAGAGCAGTTCTTC. It specifies CASSSLGARREQFF.

This chain joins TRBV6-5 and TRBJ2-7, with a possible D match to TRBD1 (5 bases). Per germline, CDR1 MNHEY and CDR2 SVGAGI. Trimming cost V 0 bases and J 3 bases, with 9 bases left between them. The CDR3 contains 14 residues. CDR3: CASSYSLQGYEQYF. DNA of the CDR3: TGTGCCAGCAGTTACTCGTTGCAGGGCTACGAGCAGTACTTC.

The V call is TRBV7-6, the J call TRBJ1-1; no reliable D call. The V gene lost 1 base and the J gene lost 5 bases, with 20 bases spanning the gap. Germline V gives CDR1 SGHVS, CDR2 FNYEAQ. The CDR3 runs 17 residues. In DNA, the CDR3 is TGTGCCAGCAGCTTAGAATCATTGGGTCGGGTAAGGACTGAAGCTTTCTTT. This encodes CASSLESLGRVRTEAFF.

This clone was observed once. The same CDR3 arises from other DNA sequences in this sample as well. The chain couples TRBV28 to TRBJ1-2; 7 nucleotides match TRBD1. This CDR3 has 14 residues. J gave up 5 bases and V 1 base, and 4 bases lay outside the gene matches. Germline V lookup: CDR1 MDHEN, CDR2 SYDVKM. Here the CDR3 reads CASSLLGTDYGYTF. The CDR3 bases are TGTGCCAGCAGTTTATTGGGGACAGATTATGGCTACACCTTC.

J is TRBJ1-2 and V is TRBV18; TRBD1 aligns across 7 bases. Germline assignment: CDR1 KGHSH and CDR2 LQKENI. The CDR3 loop spans 12 amino acids. V shed 3 bases and J 5 bases; nucleotides not matched to a gene: 0. The CDR3 DNA is TGTGCCAGCTCACCGGGACAGTATGGCTACACCTTC. This gives the protein CASSPGQYGYTF.

This clone was seen just once. This chain connects TRBV4-1 to TRBJ2-7; tentative D call: TRBD1 (5 bases). The CDR3 spans 16 residues. V lost 2 bases, J lost 5 bases, and 19 bases lay in between. The germline V gene encodes CDR1 MGHRA and CDR2 YSYEKL. The CDR3 coding sequence is TGCGCCAGCAGCCAACCCTCTGGCAGGGTGGTCCACGAGCAGTACTTC. The encoded protein is CASSQPSGRVVHEQYF.

The rearrangement uses TRBV12-2 and TRBJ2-7; the D call of TRBD2 is as the table states it, not checked on the DNA. TRBV12-2 is a pseudogene segment. This CDR3 region has 18 residues. CDR3 residues: CASRLPLGGEGPSYEQYF. Here the CDR3 DNA reads TGTGCAAGTCGCTTGCCCCTCGGGGGGGAAGGACCCTCCTACGAGCAGTACTTC.

The chain links TRBV10-3 to TRBJ2-1; D is unclear. CDR3 size: 11 residues. V was shortened by 2 bases and J by 13 bases, with 9 bases between the two germline ends. CDR1 is ENHRY and CDR2 is SYGVKD in the germline V gene. Here the CDR3 reads CAISERLGQFF. The CDR3 DNA reads as TGTGCCATCAGTGAGCGGCTAGGCCAGTTCTTC.

The gene calls are TRBV7-9 and TRBJ2-6; 10 bases agree with TRBD1. This CDR3 has 18 residues. V shed 1 base, J shed 4 bases, and the junction held 7 bases outside the gene matches. Germline V gene lookup returns CDR1 SEHNR and CDR2 FQNEAQ (reference sequence). The CDR3 spells CASSLGDRGLRGANVLTF. The CDR3 nucleotides read TGTGCCAGCAGCTTAGGGGACAGGGGCCTCCGGGGGGCCAACGTCCTGACTTTC.

The V gene is TRBV24-1, the J gene TRBJ1-1; TRBD1 matches at 9 bases. This CDR3 has 14 amino acids. The V gene end was trimmed by 7 bases and the J gene end by 5 bases; junction bases not matched to a gene: 7. The V gene's germline CDR1 is KGHDR and CDR2 SFDVKD. CDR3 residues: CATRGQGAKTEAFF. The CDR3 nucleotides are TGTGCCACCAGGGGACAGGGTGCTAAAACTGAAGCTTTCTTT.

The V gene is TRBV9, the J gene TRBJ2-1; 8 bases are shared with TRBD1. The CDR3 is made up of 15 amino acids. Germline V gives CDR1 SGDLS, CDR2 YYNGEE. The V segment lost 5 bases and the J segment 2 bases; nucleotides outside the gene matches: 6. The CDR3 sequence is CASSRGTGPYNEQFF. The CDR3 region has the DNA TGTGCCAGCAGTCGTGGGACAGGACCCTACAATGAGCAGTTCTTC.

The gene calls are TRBV10-2 and TRBJ2-5, with 13 bases matching TRBD2. CDR3 length: 17 amino acids. The V segment lost 4 bases and the J segment 5 bases; nucleotides outside the gene matches: 10. Germline assignment: CDR1 WSHSY and CDR2 SAAADI. CDR3 region: CASSGLAGGGGGETQYF. In DNA form, the CDR3 reads TGCGCCAGCAGTGGACTAGCGGGAGGTGGTGGAGGGGAGACCCAGTACTTC.

The chain recombines TRBV28 with TRBJ1-1; tentative D call: TRBD1 (6 bases). The CDR3 is made up of 17 amino acids. Deletions cut 2 bases from V and 0 bases from J, with 16 bases between. Germline V gene sequence: CDR1 MDHEN, CDR2 SYDVKM. CDR3 loop: CASSLVLTGRMNTEAFF. The CDR3 DNA is TGTGCCAGCAGTTTAGTCTTAACAGGGAGAATGAACACTGAAGCTTTCTTT.

The CDR3 loop is CASSFSGVYEQYF. The CDR3 region has the DNA TGTGCCAGCAGTTTTTCAGGGGTTTACGAGCAGTACTTC. This sequence joins TRBV12-3 or TRBV12-4 and TRBJ2-7, with D maybe TRBD1 (6 bases). The CDR3 is made up of 13 amino acids. The V end lost 3 bases, the J end lost 4 bases, and 10 bases lay between the germline ends.

A few counts support this clone. V gene TRBV9 combines with J gene TRBJ1-1; 7 bases are shared with TRBD1. The germline gives CDR1 SGDLS, CDR2 YYNGEE. Trimming at V came to 4 bases and at J to 4 bases, leaving 7 bases not matched to a gene. This CDR3 region has 14 residues. CDR3 DNA: TGTGCCAGCAGCAGAATTCAGGGGGGCACTGAAGCTTTCTTT. Translation gives CASSRIQGGTEAFF.

The rearrangement uses TRBV10-2 and TRBJ2-1, with 15 bases lining up with TRBD2. Germline V CDR1 and CDR2: WSHSY, SAAADI. The CDR3 length is 14 residues. J lost 10 bases, V lost 6 bases, and 4 bases had no gene match. CDR3 sequence (DNA): TGCGCCAGCAGAGGACTAGCGGGGGGGGAGGAGCAGTTCTTC. The encoded protein is CASRGLAGGEEQFF.

The V call is TRBV9, the J call TRBJ1-1; 7 bases fit TRBD1. This CDR3 comprises 13 residues. V lost 7 bases and J lost 5; bases outside the gene matches: 8. Per the germline V gene, CDR1 is SGDLS and CDR2 is YYNGEE. As DNA, the CDR3 is TGTGCCAGCTCCCTCAGGGGGGTAACTGAAGCTTTCTTT. This encodes CASSLRGVTEAFF. The full variable domain, in which reference TRBV9 and TRBJ1-1 provide the parts outside the CDR3, is DSGVTQTPKHLITATGQRVTLRCSPRSGDLSVYWYQQSLDQGLQFLIQYYNGEERAKGNILERFSAQQFPDLHSELNLSSLELGDSALYFCASSLRGVTEAFFGQGTRLTVV.

This chain links TRBV28 with TRBJ2-3; D is undetermined. The CDR3 length is 11 residues. Trimming took off 7 bases at V and 7 bases at J, with 9 bases between the two ends. In germline, CDR1 is MDHEN, CDR2 SYDVKM. CDR3 protein: CASKSVYTQYF. CDR3 DNA: TGTGCCAGCAAATCGGTTTATACGCAGTATTTT.

A note on this clone: The sample has other DNA sequences that encode this CDR3 too. This rearrangement joins TRBV14 to TRBJ1-1; 8 bases fit TRBD1. The CDR3 contains 15 residues. V was pared by 4 bases and J by 1 base, with 5 bases of the junction left unmatched. CDR1 is SGHDN, CDR2 FVKESK, per germline. In nucleotides, the CDR3 is TGTGCCAGCAGCCTTAGGACAGGGAGGAACACTGAAGCTTTCTTT. Its translation: CASSLRTGRNTEAFF.

The chain carries TRBV7-3 and TRBJ1-3, with D possibly being TRBD1 (5 bases). The CDR3 consists of 15 residues. V lost 4 bases and J lost 0, with 10 bases in between. The germline CDR1 and CDR2 sequences are SGHTA and FQGTGA. CDR3 bases: TGTGCCAGCAGCTCCACAGGTTACTCTGGAAACACCATATATTTT. It encodes CASSSTGYSGNTIYF. The whole variable domain, remainder taken from reference TRBV7-3 and TRBJ1-3, is GAGVSQTPSNKVTEKGKYVELRCDPISGHTALYWYRQSLGQGPEFLIYFQGTGAADDSGLPNDRFFAVRPEGSVSTLKIQRTERGDSAVYLCASSSTGYSGNTIYFGEGSWLTVV.

The gene calls are TRBV27 and TRBJ2-2; 9 positions match TRBD1. CDR1 MNHEY and CDR2 SMNVEV come from the germline V gene (reference sequence). V lost 3 bases, J lost 4 bases, and 6 bases stayed unmatched. CDR3 length: 16 amino acids. Here the CDR3 DNA reads TGTGCCAGCAGTTTTGCACAGGGGGCAATCACCGGGGAGCTGTTTTTT. It is translated as CASSFAQGAITGELFF.

The rearrangement joins TRBV5-5 to TRBJ1-4; 7 bases are shared with TRBD1. The ends lost 4 bases at V and 1 base at J; junction bases unmatched: 4. The CDR3 is made up of 15 amino acids. Germline CDR1 and CDR2: SGHKS and YYEKEE (reference sequence). CDR3 bases: TGTGCCAGCAGCGCCAGACAGGGAACTAATGAAAAACTGTTTTTT. The encoded protein is CASSARQGTNEKLFF.

This chain links TRBV12-5 with TRBJ2-3; D unclear. Germline V lookup: CDR1 LGHNT, CDR2 FRNRAP. The CDR3 spans 16 residues. Trimming removed 5 bases at V and 2 bases at J, with 17 bases between. CDR3 sequence: CASGKAVMGLTDTQYF. CDR3 sequence (DNA): TGTGCTAGTGGTAAGGCCGTAATGGGCCTCACAGATACGCAGTATTTT.

This chain links TRBV7-6 with TRBJ2-2; tentatively, D is TRBD1 (8 bases). Looked up from germline, CDR1 is SGHVS and CDR2 is FNYEAQ. The V end lost 2 bases, the J end lost 6 bases, and 16 bases lay between the germline ends. The CDR3 loop spans 16 amino acids. DNA of the CDR3: TGTGCCAGCAGCTTATACACACAGGGGGGGTCCGGGGAGCTGTTTTTT. This gives the protein CASSLYTQGGSGELFF.